This TCR beta chain emerged from a study of blood T cells in healthy people across ages. Study-level points and caveats: Diversity estimates from one million T cells were considered underestimates.

As regards this clonotype: What it binds is unknown.

Together with a sample-barcoded 5' primer, a J-beta primer mix was included in a second PCR lasting about 7 to 12 cycles. TCRdb fed the 5' RACE reads into MiXCR, producing one record per CDR3 protein. The sample lists 1.5 million to 1.8 million distinct CDR3 sequences, 42% occurring once. Germline V gene data show CDR1 as SEHNR and CDR2 as FQNEAQ (reference sequence). V shed 2 bases and J shed 0 bases, with 10 bases lying between them. This CDR3 is 15 amino acids long. This TCR came from a woman younger than 30 in good health. Specimen: blood. The chain uses TRBV7-9 and TRBJ1-1, with D possibly being TRBD1 (5 bases). For the CDR3, the DNA is TGTGCCAGCAGCTTAATCAAGGGGCTGAACACTGAAGCTTTCTTT. Its translation is CASSLIKGLNTEAFF.